What follows is one T cell receptor beta chain and its context. This record belongs to a study of T cell responses to AZD1222 COVID-19 vaccine. CDR1 MNHEY and CDR2 SMNVEV come from the germline V gene (reference sequence). The CDR3 has 12 residues. The V end lost 2 bases, the J end lost 6 bases, and 5 bases lay between the germline ends. This table comes from immunoSEQ multiplex PCR, and its TCRdb copy is limited to in-frame clones, with some not included. The repertoire holds some 140,000 clones, roughly 92% seen once, with roughly 0.87% in the top ten. This material consisted of peripheral blood, taken on day 0 of AZD1222 vaccination. This clonotype was sampled from an adult in good health. The J gene is TRBJ1-5, the V gene TRBV27; no reliable D call. CDR3 sequence reads: CASSLRGQPQHF. For the CDR3, the DNA is TGTGCCAGCAGTTTACGCGGTCAGCCCCAGCATTTT.